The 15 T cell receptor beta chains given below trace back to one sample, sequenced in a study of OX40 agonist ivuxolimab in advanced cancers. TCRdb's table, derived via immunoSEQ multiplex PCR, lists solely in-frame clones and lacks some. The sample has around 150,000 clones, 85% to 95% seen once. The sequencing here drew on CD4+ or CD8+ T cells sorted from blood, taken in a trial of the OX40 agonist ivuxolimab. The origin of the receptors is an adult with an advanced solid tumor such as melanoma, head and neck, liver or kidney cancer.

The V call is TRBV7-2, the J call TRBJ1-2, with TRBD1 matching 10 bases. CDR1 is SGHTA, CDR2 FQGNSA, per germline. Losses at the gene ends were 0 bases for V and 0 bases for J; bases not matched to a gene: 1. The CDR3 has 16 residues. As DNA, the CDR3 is TGTGCCAGCAGCTTAGCTGGGACAGGGGCTAACTATGGCTACACCTTC. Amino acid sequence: CASSLAGTGANYGYTF.

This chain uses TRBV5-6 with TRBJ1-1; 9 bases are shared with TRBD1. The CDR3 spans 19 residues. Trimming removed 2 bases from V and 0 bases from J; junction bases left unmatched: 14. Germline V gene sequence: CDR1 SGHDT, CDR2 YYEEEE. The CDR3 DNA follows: TGTGCCAGCAGCTTTTTTTTTGGACAGGGGAAGTCGATGAACACTGAAGCTTTCTTT. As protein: CASSFFFGQGKSMNTEAFF.

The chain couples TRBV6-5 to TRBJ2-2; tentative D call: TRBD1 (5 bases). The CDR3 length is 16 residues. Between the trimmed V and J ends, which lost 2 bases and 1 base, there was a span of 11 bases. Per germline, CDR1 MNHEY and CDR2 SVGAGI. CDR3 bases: TGTGCCAGCAGTTACCGGAATACAGGGAACACCGGGGAGCTGTTTTTT. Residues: CASSYRNTGNTGELFF.

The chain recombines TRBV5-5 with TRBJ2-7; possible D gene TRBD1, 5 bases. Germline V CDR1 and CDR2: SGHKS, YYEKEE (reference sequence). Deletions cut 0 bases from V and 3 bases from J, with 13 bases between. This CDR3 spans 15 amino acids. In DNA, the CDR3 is TGTGCCAGCAGCTTGGAAACAGGCTTAAACTACGAGCAGTACTTC. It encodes CASSLETGLNYEQYF. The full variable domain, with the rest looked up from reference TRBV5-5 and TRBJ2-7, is DAGVTQSPTHLIKTRGQQVTLRCSPISGHKSVSWYQQVLGQGPQFIFQYYEKEERGRGNFPDRFSARQFPNYSSELNVNALLLGDSALYLCASSLETGLNYEQYFGPGTRLTVT.

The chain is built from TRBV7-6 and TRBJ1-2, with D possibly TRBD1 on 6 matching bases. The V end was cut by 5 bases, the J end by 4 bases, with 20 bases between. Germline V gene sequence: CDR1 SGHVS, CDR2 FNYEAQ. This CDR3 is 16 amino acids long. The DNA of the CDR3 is TGTGCCAGCAGCCAGTGGGACATCGGATCGGGCTATGGCTACACCTTC. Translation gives CASSQWDIGSGYGYTF. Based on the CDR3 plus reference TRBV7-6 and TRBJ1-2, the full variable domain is GAGVSQSPRYKVTKRGQDVALRCDPISGHVSLYWYRQALGQGPEFLTYFNYEAQQDKSGLPNDRFSAERPEGSISTLTIQRTEQRDSAMYRCASSQWDIGSGYGYTFGSGTRLTVV.

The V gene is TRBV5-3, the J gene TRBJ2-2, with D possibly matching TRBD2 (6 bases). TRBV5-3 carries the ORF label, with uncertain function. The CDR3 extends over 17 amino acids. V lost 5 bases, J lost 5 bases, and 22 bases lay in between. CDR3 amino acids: CARRLWSGRNQTGELFF. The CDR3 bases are TGTGCCAGAAGACTATGGAGCGGGCGTAACCAGACCGGGGAGCTGTTTTTT.

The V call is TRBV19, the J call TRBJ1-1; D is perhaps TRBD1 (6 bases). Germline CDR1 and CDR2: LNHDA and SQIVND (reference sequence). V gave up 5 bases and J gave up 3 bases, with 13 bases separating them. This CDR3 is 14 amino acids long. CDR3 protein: CASSPYREDTEAFF. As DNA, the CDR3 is TGTGCCAGTAGTCCCTACAGGGAGGACACTGAAGCTTTCTTT.

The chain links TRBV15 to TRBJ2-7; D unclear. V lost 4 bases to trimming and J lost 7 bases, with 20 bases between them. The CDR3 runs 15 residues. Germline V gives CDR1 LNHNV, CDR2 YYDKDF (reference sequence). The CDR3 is CATSNGRRPTYEQYF. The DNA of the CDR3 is TGTGCCACCAGCAACGGACGGCGACCTACTTATGAGCAGTACTTC.

The CDR3 region is CASSLERGGPQETQYF. The CDR3 DNA reads TGCGCCAGCAGCTTGGAGCGGGGGGGACCTCAAGAGACCCAGTACTTC. This rearrangement joins TRBV5-1 to TRBJ2-5, with TRBD2 matching 10 bases. With 0 bases clipped from V and 2 bases from J, the junction kept 4 bases outside the gene matches. CDR3 length: 16 residues. Germline CDR1 is SGHRS and CDR2 is YFSETQ.

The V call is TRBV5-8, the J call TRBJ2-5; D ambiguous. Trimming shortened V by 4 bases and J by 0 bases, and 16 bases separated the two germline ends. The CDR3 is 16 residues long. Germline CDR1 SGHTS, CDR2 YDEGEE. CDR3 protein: CASSEVSAPHQETQYF. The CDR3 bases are TGTGCCAGCAGCGAGGTCTCCGCTCCCCACCAAGAGACCCAGTACTTC.

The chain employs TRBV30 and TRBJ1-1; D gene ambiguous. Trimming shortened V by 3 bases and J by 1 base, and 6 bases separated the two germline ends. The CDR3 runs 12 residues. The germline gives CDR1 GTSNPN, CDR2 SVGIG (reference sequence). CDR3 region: CAWSGENTEAFF. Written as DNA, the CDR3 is TGTGCCTGGAGCGGAGAGAACACTGAAGCTTTCTTT.

Here the CDR3 reads CASSVDINYGYTF. DNA of the CDR3: TGTGCCAGCAGCGTTGATATTAACTATGGCTACACCTTC. The genes are TRBV9 and TRBJ1-2; D is unresolved. Germline CDR1 is SGDLS and CDR2 is YYNGEE. The CDR3 sequence is 13 residues long. With 2 bases removed from V and 1 base from J, the gap between germline ends came to 6 bases. The full variable domain, rest sourced from reference TRBV9 and TRBJ1-2, is DSGVTQTPKHLITATGQRVTLRCSPRSGDLSVYWYQQSLDQGLQFLIQYYNGEERAKGNILERFSAQQFPDLHSELNLSSLELGDSALYFCASSVDINYGYTFGSGTRLTVV.

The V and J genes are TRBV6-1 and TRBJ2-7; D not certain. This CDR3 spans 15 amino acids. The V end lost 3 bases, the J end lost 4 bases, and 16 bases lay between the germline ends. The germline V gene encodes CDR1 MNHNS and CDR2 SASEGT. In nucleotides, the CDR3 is TGTGCCAGCAGTGATGGCGGACGACCCTCTTACGAGCAGTACTTC. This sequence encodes CASSDGGRPSYEQYF.

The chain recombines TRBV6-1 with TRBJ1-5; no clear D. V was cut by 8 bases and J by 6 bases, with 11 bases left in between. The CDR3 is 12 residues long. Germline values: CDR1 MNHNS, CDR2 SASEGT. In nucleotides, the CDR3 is TGTGCCAGCGATCCCGGTGGTCAGCCCCAGCATTTT. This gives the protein CASDPGGQPQHF.

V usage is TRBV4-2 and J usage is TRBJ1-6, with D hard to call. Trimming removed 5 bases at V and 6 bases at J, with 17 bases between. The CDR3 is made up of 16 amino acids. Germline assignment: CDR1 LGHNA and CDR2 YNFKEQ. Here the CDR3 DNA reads TGTGCCAGCAGCTTGGACGTCGGAGAATTTAATTCACCCCTCCACTTT. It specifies CASSLDVGEFNSPLHF.